Listed below are T cell receptor beta chains from one sample, sequenced in a study of beta chain features in type 1 diabetes. Generated by immunoSEQ multiplex PCR, the TCRdb table keeps only in-frame clones and is missing some. The repertoire holds 450,000 to 550,000 clones, with 30% as singletons. The sample comprised naive CD4+ T cells from blood. The receptors derive from a man younger than 35 in good health. CDR3s include the opening cysteine and the closing phenylalanine or tryptophan. The order of the fields is V gene, J gene, clone size, D gene, CDR3 protein, CDR3 DNA. D genes are given only for firm matches. Clone size is not always given. Where it is, it says once, few, many or a class for expanded clones.

v_call: TRBV7-9; j_call: TRBJ2-1; clone_size: few; d_call: .; cdr3_aa: CASSSDNEQFF; cdr3_nt: TGTGCCAGCAGCTCCGACAATGAGCAGTTCTTC
v_call: TRBV2; j_call: TRBJ2-5; clone_size: few; d_call: TRBD2; cdr3_aa: CASSVEGGNQETQYF; cdr3_nt: TGTGCCAGCAGTGTTGAGGGAGGGAACCAAGAGACCCAGTACTTC
v_call: TRBV5-1; j_call: TRBJ2-5; clone_size: few; d_call: .; cdr3_aa: CASSLDRQGRKTQYF; cdr3_nt: TGCGCCAGCAGCTTGGATCGTCAGGGTCGGAAGACCCAGTACTTC
v_call: TRBV7-2; j_call: TRBJ2-3; clone_size: .; d_call: TRBD1; cdr3_aa: CASSLAGTAISTDTQYF; cdr3_nt: TGTGCCAGCAGCTTAGCTGGGACAGCAATTTCCACAGATACGCAGTATTTT
v_call: TRBV25-1; j_call: TRBJ1-2; clone_size: few; d_call: .; cdr3_aa: CASSEGGRLYGYTF; cdr3_nt: TGTGCCAGCAGTGAAGGCGGGAGACTCTATGGCTACACCTTC
v_call: TRBV7-2; j_call: TRBJ2-6; clone_size: .; d_call: TRBD1; cdr3_aa: CASSLTGTGGSGANVLTF; cdr3_nt: TGTGCCAGCAGCTTGACCGGGACAGGGGGCTCTGGGGCCAACGTCCTGACTTTC
v_call: TRBV30; j_call: TRBJ1-1; clone_size: .; d_call: .; cdr3_aa: CACRGIGTEAFF; cdr3_nt: TGTGCCTGCCGGGGAATCGGCACTGAAGCTTTCTTT
v_call: TRBV14; j_call: TRBJ2-6; clone_size: few; d_call: .; cdr3_aa: CASSRMGAPGANVLTF; cdr3_nt: TGTGCCAGCAGCCGAATGGGGGCGCCTGGGGCCAACGTCCTGACTTTC
v_call: TRBV6-5; j_call: TRBJ2-5; clone_size: few; d_call: TRBD1; cdr3_aa: CASAPRTGGETQYF; cdr3_nt: TGTGCCAGCGCACCCCGGACAGGGGGAGAGACCCAGTACTTC
v_call: TRBV30; j_call: TRBJ2-1; clone_size: .; d_call: .; cdr3_aa: CAWSDGAVREQFF; cdr3_nt: TGTGCCTGGAGTGACGGGGCCGTACGGGAGCAGTTCTTC
v_call: TRBV4-3; j_call: TRBJ1-2; clone_size: .; d_call: .; cdr3_aa: CASSQDAGMRYGYTF; cdr3_nt: TGCGCCAGCAGCCAAGATGCGGGGATGAGGTATGGCTACACCTTC
v_call: TRBV6-5; j_call: TRBJ2-2; clone_size: .; d_call: .; cdr3_aa: CASSYVGAGELFF; cdr3_nt: TGTGCCAGCAGTTACGTCGGGGCCGGGGAGCTGTTTTTT
v_call: TRBV7-9; j_call: TRBJ2-1; clone_size: few; d_call: TRBD1; cdr3_aa: CASSLAWDRSYNEQFF; cdr3_nt: TGTGCCAGCAGCTTAGCCTGGGACAGGTCGTACAATGAGCAGTTCTTC
v_call: TRBV15; j_call: TRBJ1-2; clone_size: .; d_call: .; cdr3_aa: CATSRDRSRGNYGYTF; cdr3_nt: TGTGCCACCAGCAGAGATAGAAGTCGGGGAAATTATGGCTACACCTTC
v_call: TRBV5-1; j_call: TRBJ2-7; clone_size: .; d_call: TRBD2; cdr3_aa: CASSRTGTSDYEQYF; cdr3_nt: TGCGCCAGCAGCCGGACCGGGACTAGCGACTACGAGCAGTACTTC
v_call: TRBV4-3; j_call: TRBJ2-1; clone_size: .; d_call: TRBD2; cdr3_aa: CASSQVILAGVPNEQFF; cdr3_nt: TGCGCCAGCAGCCAAGTCATACTAGCGGGAGTCCCCAATGAGCAGTTCTTC
v_call: TRBV25-1; j_call: TRBJ2-1; clone_size: few; d_call: .; cdr3_aa: CASSVPGGTYNEQFF; cdr3_nt: TGTGCCAGCAGTGTGCCTGGGGGAACCTACAATGAGCAGTTCTTC
v_call: TRBV7-2; j_call: TRBJ1-2; clone_size: once; d_call: TRBD1; cdr3_aa: CASSIGQGNYGYTF; cdr3_nt: TGTGCCAGCAGCATAGGACAGGGAAACTATGGCTACACCTTC
v_call: TRBV25-1; j_call: TRBJ2-1; clone_size: .; d_call: TRBD2; cdr3_aa: CASSEGGRAVGNEQFF; cdr3_nt: TGTGCCAGCAGTGAAGGCGGGAGGGCCGTGGGAAATGAGCAGTTCTTC
v_call: TRBV11-2; j_call: TRBJ2-7; clone_size: few; d_call: TRBD1; cdr3_aa: CASSLGYRGSYEQYF; cdr3_nt: TGTGCCAGCAGCCTGGGATACAGGGGGTCATACGAGCAGTACTTC
v_call: TRBV25-1; j_call: TRBJ1-2; clone_size: .; d_call: TRBD1; cdr3_aa: CASSKQGTNYGYTF; cdr3_nt: TGTGCCAGCAGCAAACAGGGGACGAACTATGGCTACACCTTC
v_call: TRBV7-9; j_call: TRBJ2-7; clone_size: .; d_call: TRBD1; cdr3_aa: CASNRGQTYEQYF; cdr3_nt: TGTGCCAGCAACCGGGGACAGACCTACGAGCAGTACTTC
v_call: TRBV30; j_call: TRBJ2-7; clone_size: few; d_call: .; cdr3_aa: CAWSVRGAVSYEQYF; cdr3_nt: TGTGCCTGGAGTGTACGGGGCGCCGTCTCCTACGAGCAGTACTTC
v_call: TRBV7-9; j_call: TRBJ2-7; clone_size: .; d_call: .; cdr3_aa: CASSLLGYEQYF; cdr3_nt: TGTGCCAGCAGCTTACTGGGCTACGAGCAGTACTTC
v_call: TRBV6-1; j_call: TRBJ2-3; clone_size: few; d_call: TRBD1; cdr3_aa: CASSETRTGVTQYF; cdr3_nt: TGTGCCAGCAGTGAAACCCGGACAGGGGTTACGCAGTATTTT
v_call: TRBV7-2; j_call: TRBJ2-7; clone_size: .; d_call: TRBD1; cdr3_aa: CASSRGQWEQYF; cdr3_nt: TGTGCCAGCAGCAGGGGACAGTGGGAGCAGTACTTC
v_call: TRBV29-1; j_call: TRBJ2-7; clone_size: .; d_call: TRBD2; cdr3_aa: CSGTFLLASGSYEQYF; cdr3_nt: TGCAGCGGTACCTTTCTCTTGGCTAGCGGCTCCTACGAGCAGTACTTC